This T cell receptor beta chain was captured in a study of shared clonotypes between healthy human individuals. Background on the study: The composition of the donors was two women and three men aged 18 to 49.

This CDR3 contains 16 residues. Germline assignment: CDR1 SNHLY and CDR2 FYNNEI. With 2 bases removed from V and 3 bases from J, the gap between germline ends came to 17 bases. Measured with immunoSEQ multiplex PCR; TCRdb has only the in-frame clones, and not every one. The sample holds 450,000 to 700,000 clones; nearly 97% are singletons and the top ten take 0.1% to 0.11%. CD45RO-negative cells were positively selected for CCR7, leaving out terminally differentiated effector memory CD45RA+ cells. Study-wide findings and caveats: Sorted-subset samples were not fully sequenced, rarefaction indicated.

On this clone: Its antigen is unknown.

Sequenced sample: naive CD8+ T cells sorted from blood. The chain carries TRBV2 and TRBJ2-7; D perhaps matches TRBD2 (6 bases). The origin of this receptor is a woman aged 25 to 39 in good health. The CDR3: CASSENYGTSDYEQYF. DNA for the CDR3: TGTGCCAGCAGTGAAAATTACGGGACTTCGGACTACGAGCAGTACTTC.